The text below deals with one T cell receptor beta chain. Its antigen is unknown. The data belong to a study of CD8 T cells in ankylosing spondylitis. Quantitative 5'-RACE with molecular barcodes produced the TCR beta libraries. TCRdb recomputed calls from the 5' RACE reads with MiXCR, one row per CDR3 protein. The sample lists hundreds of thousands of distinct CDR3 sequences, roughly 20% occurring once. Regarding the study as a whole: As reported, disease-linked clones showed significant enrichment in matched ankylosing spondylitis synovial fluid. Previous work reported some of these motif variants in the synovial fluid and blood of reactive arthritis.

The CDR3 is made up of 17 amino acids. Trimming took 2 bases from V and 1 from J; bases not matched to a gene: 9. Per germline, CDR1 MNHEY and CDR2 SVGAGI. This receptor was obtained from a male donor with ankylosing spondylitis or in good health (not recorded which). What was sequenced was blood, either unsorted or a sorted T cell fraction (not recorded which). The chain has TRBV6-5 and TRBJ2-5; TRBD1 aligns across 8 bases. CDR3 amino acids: CASSYSFLGQGQETQYF. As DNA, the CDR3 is TGTGCCAGCAGTTACAGCTTTCTCGGACAGGGCCAAGAGACCCAGTACTTC.